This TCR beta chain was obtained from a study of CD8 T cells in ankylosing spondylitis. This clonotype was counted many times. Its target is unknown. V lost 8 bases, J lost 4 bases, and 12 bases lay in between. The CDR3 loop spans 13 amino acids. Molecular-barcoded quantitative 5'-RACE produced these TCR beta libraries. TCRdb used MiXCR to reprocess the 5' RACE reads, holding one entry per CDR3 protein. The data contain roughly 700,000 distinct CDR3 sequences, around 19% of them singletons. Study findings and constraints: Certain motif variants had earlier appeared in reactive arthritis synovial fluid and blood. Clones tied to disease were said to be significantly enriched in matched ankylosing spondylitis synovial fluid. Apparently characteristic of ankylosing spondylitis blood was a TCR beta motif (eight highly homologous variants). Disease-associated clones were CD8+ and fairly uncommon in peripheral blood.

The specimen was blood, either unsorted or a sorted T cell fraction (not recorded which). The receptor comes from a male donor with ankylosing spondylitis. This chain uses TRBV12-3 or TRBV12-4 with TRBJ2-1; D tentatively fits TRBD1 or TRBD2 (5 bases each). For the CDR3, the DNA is TGTGCCAGCGGGGGTTCCGCGTACAATGAGCAGTTCTTC. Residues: CASGGSAYNEQFF.